These 25 T cell receptor beta chains came from one sample sequenced in a study of blood T cell repertoires in COVID-19. Libraries were prepared by immunoSEQ multiplex PCR; TCRdb keeps only in-frame clonotypes and omits some of them. The sample lists roughly 230,000 clones, approximately 81% occurring once. Material: peripheral blood. These receptors were obtained from an elderly woman with COVID-19, enrolled during active disease.

The gene calls are TRBV19 and TRBJ1-5; D unresolved. V was pared by 8 bases and J by 0 bases, with 14 bases between. The germline CDR1 and CDR2 sequences are LNHDA and SQIVND (reference sequence). This CDR3 spans 15 amino acids. Here the CDR3 reads CASSAGWSSNQPQHF. The CDR3 DNA reads as TGTGCCAGTTCGGCCGGATGGAGTAGCAATCAGCCCCAGCATTTT.

The chain carries TRBV3-1 (or the pseudogene TRBV3-2) and TRBJ1-3; 8 nucleotides agree with TRBD1. CDR3 length equals 16 residues. Trimming cost V 4 bases and J 2 bases; bases outside gene matches: 7. The germline V gene encodes CDR1 LGHDT and CDR2 YNNKEL (reference sequence). CDR3 loop: CASSRTGQSPGNTIYF. The CDR3 coding sequence is TGTGCCAGCAGCCGGACAGGGCAGAGTCCTGGAAACACCATATATTTT.

The chain links TRBV12-3 or TRBV12-4 to TRBJ1-2, with D perhaps TRBD1 (5 bases). V shed 6 bases and J shed 7 bases, with 15 bases lying between them. The CDR3 has 13 amino acids. CDR3 region: CASRPRDSTGYTF. CDR3 bases: TGTGCCAGCAGGCCCAGGGATAGCACTGGCTACACCTTC.

The J gene is TRBJ1-5, the V gene TRBV5-6; 9 bases agree with TRBD1. V gave up 3 bases and J gave up 4 bases; unmatched junction bases: 5. Germline CDR1 reads SGHDT; CDR2 reads YYEEEE. The CDR3 contains 15 residues. The chain's CDR3 is CASSSRDRANQPQHF. The CDR3 nucleotides read TGTGCCAGCAGCTCCCGGGACAGGGCGAATCAGCCCCAGCATTTT.

The chain employs TRBV3-1 (or the pseudogene TRBV3-2) and TRBJ1-4; D gene unclear. In germline, CDR1 is LGHDT, CDR2 YNNKEL (reference sequence). V was shortened by 2 bases and J by 6 bases, with 13 bases between the two germline ends. This CDR3 region has 15 residues. The CDR3 loop reads CASSQLREEDEKLFF. CDR3 DNA: TGTGCCAGCAGCCAACTAAGGGAGGAGGATGAAAAACTGTTTTTT.

The chain has TRBV5-5 and TRBJ1-1; D is unresolved. This CDR3 has 14 amino acids. Trimming pared 4 bases from V and 7 bases from J, leaving 17 bases between. Germline CDR1 is SGHKS and CDR2 is YYEKEE (reference sequence). The CDR3 sequence: CASSRQLRVGEAFF. The CDR3 DNA sequence: TGTGCCAGCAGCAGGCAATTGAGGGTCGGTGAAGCTTTCTTT.

V is TRBV19 and J is TRBJ1-2; perhaps TRBD1 as D (5 bases). The CDR3 loop spans 14 amino acids. In germline, CDR1 is LNHDA, CDR2 SQIVND (reference sequence). The V end lost 5 bases, the J end lost 0 bases, and 10 bases lay between the germline ends. CDR3 in DNA: TGTGCCAGTAGTGTCGGACAAACTAACTATGGCTACACCTTC. This encodes CASSVGQTNYGYTF.

CDR3 residues: CASSILNRIRPMNTEAFF. In DNA form, the CDR3 reads TGTGCCAGCAGTATCCTGAACAGGATCCGACCCATGAACACTGAAGCTTTCTTT. This rearrangement joins TRBV28 to TRBJ1-1; a possible D gene is TRBD1 (5 bases). Trimming took off 5 bases at V and 0 bases at J, with 22 bases between the two ends. The CDR3 runs 18 residues. The V gene's germline CDR1 is MDHEN and CDR2 SYDVKM.

This chain connects TRBV4-2 to TRBJ2-3; 13 bases are a match to TRBD2. Germline lookup yields CDR1 LGHNA and CDR2 YNFKEQ. Trimming cost V 2 bases and J 0 bases; bases outside gene matches: 2. This CDR3 spans 17 amino acids. The CDR3 nucleotides are TGTGCCAGCAGCCAAACTAGCGGGGGGGTTAGCACAGATACGCAGTATTTT. This gives the protein CASSQTSGGVSTDTQYF.

In its sample, this clone was seen a few times. The chain has TRBV3-1 (or the pseudogene TRBV3-2) and TRBJ2-4; no clear D gene. The CDR3 is 15 amino acids. Trimming cost V 2 bases and J 0 bases, with 8 bases left between them. Germline assignment: CDR1 LGHDT and CDR2 YNNKEL (reference sequence). The CDR3 region is CASSQQALAKNIQYF. CDR3 DNA sequence: TGTGCCAGCAGCCAACAAGCCTTAGCCAAAAACATTCAGTACTTC.

This chain connects TRBV12-3 or TRBV12-4 to TRBJ2-1, with D possibly being TRBD2 (5 bases). The CDR3 totals 13 residues. V lost 7 bases, J lost 7 bases, and 14 bases lay in between. In DNA form, the CDR3 reads TGTGCCAGCATAAGGGCTAGCACAAATGAGCAGTTCTTC. It is translated as CASIRASTNEQFF.

The genes are TRBV7-2 and TRBJ1-1; a possible D gene is TRBD1 (6 bases). There are 16 residues in the CDR3. The V end was cut by 0 bases, the J end by 6 bases, with 17 bases between. In germline, CDR1 is SGHTA, CDR2 FQGNSA. The CDR3 DNA reads TGTGCCAGCAGCTTAGCCCGTATAACAGGGTCTCCTGAAGCTTTCTTT. It is translated as CASSLARITGSPEAFF.

The chain joins TRBV5-1 to TRBJ2-3; 9 bases map to TRBD2. The CDR3 extends over 15 amino acids. Germline values: CDR1 SGHRS, CDR2 YFSETQ. V lost 0 bases and J lost 3; bases outside the gene matches: 2. The CDR3 bases are TGCGCCAGCAGCTTGGTGCGGGGGGGGACAGATACGCAGTATTTT. Translating it yields CASSLVRGGTDTQYF.

V is TRBV7-9 and J is TRBJ1-2, with D possibly TRBD1 on 6 matching bases. The germline V and J ends were trimmed by 5 bases and 7 bases, with 11 bases remaining between them. Germline V gene sequence: CDR1 SEHNR, CDR2 FQNEAQ (reference sequence). The CDR3 covers 12 residues. In DNA, the CDR3 is TGTGCCAGCAGCCCGCGGACAGTTGGCTACACCTTC. As protein: CASSPRTVGYTF.

The chain has TRBV2 and TRBJ2-7; 10 bases are a match to TRBD1. V gave up 2 bases and J gave up 5 bases; unmatched junction bases: 9. The germline V gene has CDR1 SNHLY and CDR2 FYNNEI. The CDR3 has 16 amino acids. For the CDR3, the DNA is TGTGCCAGCAGTGAATGGAGGTTGACAGGGGGCGACGAGCAGTACTTC. Translated, it gives CASSEWRLTGGDEQYF.

This chain uses TRBV18 with TRBJ2-1; 11 bases line up with TRBD1. The CDR3 extends over 18 amino acids. The V segment lost 2 bases and the J segment 5 bases; nucleotides outside the gene matches: 11. CDR1 and CDR2 from the germline V gene are KGHSH and LQKENI. The DNA for the CDR3 is TGTGCCAGCTCACCAAATCAGTTCGGGACAGGGGGGGACAATGAGCAGTTCTTC. Its protein product is CASSPNQFGTGGDNEQFF.

This clone was seen just once. The V and J genes are TRBV7-2 and TRBJ1-4; 8 bases align to TRBD1. CDR3 length: 16 residues. CDR1 and CDR2 (germline): SGHTA, FQGNSA. J was trimmed by 10 bases and V by 2 bases; bases with no gene match: 12. The CDR3 reads CASSLTLQGGWGKLFF. CDR3 nucleotides: TGTGCCAGCAGCTTAACCTTACAGGGGGGTTGGGGAAAACTGTTTTTT. Variable domain in full (rest from reference TRBV7-2 and TRBJ1-4): GAGVSQSPSNKVTEKGKDVELRCDPISGHTALYWYRQSLGQGLEFLIYFQGNSAPDKSGLPSDRFSAERTGGSVSTLTIQRTQQEDSAVYLCASSLTLQGGWGKLFFGSGTQLSVL.

The CDR3 bases are TGTGCCAGCAGCTCCACAGGGAATCTACAGCCCCAGCATTTT. Its translation: CASSSTGNLQPQHF. The chain combines TRBV7-9 with TRBJ1-5; D may be TRBD1 (6 bases). V lost 4 bases to trimming and J lost 7 bases, with 14 bases between them. Germline V CDR1 and CDR2: SEHNR, FQNEAQ (reference sequence). This CDR3 is 14 amino acids long.

This chain connects TRBV30 to TRBJ2-2; TRBD1 matches 7 bases. With 3 bases clipped from V and 1 base from J, the junction kept 5 bases outside the gene matches. This CDR3 has 15 amino acids. The germline V gene encodes CDR1 GTSNPN and CDR2 SVGIG (reference sequence). CDR3 protein: CAWRQTGLNTGELFF. The CDR3 bases are TGTGCCTGGAGGCAGACAGGGTTGAACACCGGGGAGCTGTTTTTT.

This sequence joins TRBV7-9 and TRBJ1-6; 7 nucleotides line up with TRBD1. The germline V gene has CDR1 SEHNR and CDR2 FQNEAQ (reference sequence). This CDR3 comprises 14 residues. V shed 6 bases, J shed 8 bases, and the junction held 7 bases outside the gene matches. Here the CDR3 reads CASRPGQAYSPLHF. The CDR3 coding sequence is TGTGCCAGCAGACCAGGACAGGCCTATTCACCCCTCCACTTT.

V is TRBV5-4 and J is TRBJ1-1; D may be TRBD1 (6 bases). The CDR3 loop spans 15 amino acids. Germline assignment: CDR1 SGHNT and CDR2 YYREEE (reference sequence). The V end lost 7 bases, the J end lost 1 base, and 17 bases lay between the germline ends. This CDR3 is CASSSRGGGNTEAFF. The CDR3 region has the DNA TGTGCCAGCTCCTCCCGGGGGGGCGGGAACACTGAAGCTTTCTTT.

This clone was detected a few times. This chain connects TRBV16 to TRBJ1-5; a weak D match, TRBD1 (6 bases). CDR3 length equals 14 residues. V was shortened by 3 bases and J by 6 bases, with 12 bases between the two germline ends. Germline CDR1 and CDR2: KGHSY and FQNENV. The CDR3 here is CASSQSRGIQPQHF. The DNA of the CDR3 is TGTGCCAGCAGCCAGTCTAGGGGGATTCAGCCCCAGCATTTT.

This clone has more than one count but fewer than ten. The chain combines TRBV3-1 (or the pseudogene TRBV3-2) with TRBJ1-4; 11 positions agree with TRBD1. With 7 bases clipped from V and 7 bases from J, the junction kept 11 bases outside the gene matches. This CDR3 has 16 residues. Germline assignment: CDR1 LGHDT and CDR2 YNNKEL (reference sequence). CDR3 sequence reads: CASTRGLGTGGEKLFF. The CDR3 coding sequence is TGTGCCAGCACCCGCGGGCTAGGGACAGGGGGTGAAAAACTGTTTTTT.

Written as DNA, the CDR3 is TGCGCCAGCAGCCGACAGCCCGATGAAAAACTGTTTTTT. It encodes CASSRQPDEKLFF. V gene TRBV4-1 combines with J gene TRBJ1-4, with D possibly matching TRBD1 (5 bases). V shed 4 bases and J shed 6 bases, with 9 bases lying between them. Germline lookup yields CDR1 MGHRA and CDR2 YSYEKL. The CDR3 loop spans 13 amino acids.

The chain has TRBV3-1 (or the pseudogene TRBV3-2) and TRBJ1-6; the match to TRBD1 covers 7 bases. The CDR3 totals 16 residues. V was pared by 4 bases and J by 6 bases, with 9 bases of the junction left unmatched. CDR1 is LGHDT and CDR2 is YNNKEL in the germline V gene (reference sequence). Here the CDR3 DNA reads TGTGCCAGCAGCCCGACGTCAGGGACAGTTAATTCACCCCTCCACTTT. It encodes CASSPTSGTVNSPLHF.